This T cell receptor (beta chain) stems from a study of shared clonotypes between healthy human individuals. Study context: Plates per donor: three CD4 naive, three CD4 memory, two CD8 naive, one CD8 memory.

TCRdb keeps only in-frame clones here, not all; method: immunoSEQ multiplex PCR. The table lists some 650,000 clones, about 97% of them singletons. Overall study results and limits: Rarefaction gave evidence that sorted-subset sequencing remained incomplete despite large depth. The study found 4.5% to 5% of naive CD4 clonotypes shared across a handful of donors. Donors were few, which limited the genetic and exposure-history diversity represented.

Germline lookup yields CDR1 MDHEN and CDR2 SYDVKM. The CDR3 is 17 residues long. V gave up 9 bases and J gave up 6 bases; unmatched junction bases: 19. Regarding this clone: Its specificity is unknown.

The chain has TRBV28 and TRBJ2-3; the match to TRBD2 covers 9 bases. The sequence came from a woman aged 30 to 39 in good health. The sequenced sample was naive CD4+ T cells sorted from blood. The subset is: CD45RA+ positively selected. This chain's CDR3 is CASRVPGLAGLGDTQYF. The CDR3 nucleotides read TGTGCCAGTAGAGTACCGGGGCTAGCGGGACTGGGGGATACGCAGTATTTT.